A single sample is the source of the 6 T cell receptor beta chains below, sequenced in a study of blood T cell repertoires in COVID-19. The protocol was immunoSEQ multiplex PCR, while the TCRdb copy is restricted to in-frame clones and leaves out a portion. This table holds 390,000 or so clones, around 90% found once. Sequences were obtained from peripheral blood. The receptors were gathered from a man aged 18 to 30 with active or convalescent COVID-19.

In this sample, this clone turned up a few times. The CDR3 protein is CASSTTGANQPQHF. The CDR3 DNA follows: TGTGCCAGTAGTACGACAGGGGCAAATCAGCCCCAGCATTTT. V and J are TRBV19 and TRBJ1-5; 8 positions match TRBD1. The V segment lost 4 bases and the J segment 4 bases; nucleotides outside the gene matches: 3. The CDR3 is 14 residues long. Germline CDR1 LNHDA, CDR2 SQIVND (reference sequence).

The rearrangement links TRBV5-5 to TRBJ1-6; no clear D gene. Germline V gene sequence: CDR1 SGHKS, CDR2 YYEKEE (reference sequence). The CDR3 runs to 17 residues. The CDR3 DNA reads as TGTGTCGGTGCCGGGGTCCCATTAAGCTCCTATAATTCACCCCTCCACTTT. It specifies CVGAGVPLSSYNSPLHF.

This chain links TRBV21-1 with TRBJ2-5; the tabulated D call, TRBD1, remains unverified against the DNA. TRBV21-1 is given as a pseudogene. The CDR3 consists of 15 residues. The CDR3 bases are TGTGCCAGCAGCATTATCCCCGGACATCAAGAGACCCAGTACTTC. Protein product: CASSIIPGHQETQYF.

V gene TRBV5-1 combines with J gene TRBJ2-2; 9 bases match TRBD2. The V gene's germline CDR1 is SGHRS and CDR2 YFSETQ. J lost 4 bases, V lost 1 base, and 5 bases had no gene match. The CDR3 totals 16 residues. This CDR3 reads CASSLLAGGPTGELFF. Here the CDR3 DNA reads TGCGCCAGCAGCTTGCTTGCGGGAGGGCCCACCGGGGAGCTGTTTTTT.

CDR3 DNA sequence: TGTGCCAGCAACGACAGGGTCGTGGCAGAAGCTTTCTTT. Protein sequence: CASNDRVVAEAFF. The chain links TRBV12-3 or TRBV12-4 to TRBJ1-1, with 7 bases lining up with TRBD1. CDR3 length: 13 amino acids. Trimming removed 7 bases from V and 8 bases from J; junction bases left unmatched: 10.

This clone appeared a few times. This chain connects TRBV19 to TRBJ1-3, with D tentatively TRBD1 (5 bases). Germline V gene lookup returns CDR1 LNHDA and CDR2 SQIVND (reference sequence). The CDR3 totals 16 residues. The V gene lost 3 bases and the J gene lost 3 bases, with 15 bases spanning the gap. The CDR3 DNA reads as TGTGCCAGTAGTATTGGGCGGGGCGCGTATGGAAACACCATATATTTT. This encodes CASSIGRGAYGNTIYF. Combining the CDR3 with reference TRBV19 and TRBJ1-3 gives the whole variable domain DGGITQSPKYLFRKEGQNVTLSCEQNLNHDAMYWYRQDPGQGLRLIYYSQIVNDFQKGDIAEGYSVSREKKESFPLTVTSAQKNPTAFYLCASSIGRGAYGNTIYFGEGSWLTVV.